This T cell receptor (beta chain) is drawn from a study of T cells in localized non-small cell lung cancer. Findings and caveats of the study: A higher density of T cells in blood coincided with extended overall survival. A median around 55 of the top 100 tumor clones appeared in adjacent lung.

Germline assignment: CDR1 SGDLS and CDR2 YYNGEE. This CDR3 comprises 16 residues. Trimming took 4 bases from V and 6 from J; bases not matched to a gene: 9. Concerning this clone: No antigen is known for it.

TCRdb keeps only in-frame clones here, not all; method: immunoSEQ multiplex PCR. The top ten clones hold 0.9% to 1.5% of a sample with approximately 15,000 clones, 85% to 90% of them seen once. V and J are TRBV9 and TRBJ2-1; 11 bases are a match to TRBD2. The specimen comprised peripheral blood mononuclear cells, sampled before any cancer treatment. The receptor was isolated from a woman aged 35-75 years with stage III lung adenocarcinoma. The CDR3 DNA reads TGTGCCAGCAGCCTAGCACTAGCGGGGGACAGCAATGAGCAGTTCTTC. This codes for CASSLALAGDSNEQFF.